Listed here is a single T cell receptor beta chain. Its cognate antigen has yet to be identified. No quality values exist for individual bases; no much larger clone is one base distant. This specimen comes from a study of breast tumors, draining lymph nodes, adjacent tissues (dated by TCRdb to about 2016). Background for the entire study: The study compared TCR beta repertoires across tumor, adjacent nontumor tissue and axillary lymph nodes from breast cancer patients. In human breast cancer, the study set out to evaluate how tumor, surrounding tissue and draining lymph node repertoires relate to one another and whether T cells may move between these sites. Broader findings and caveats from the paper: Tumor and nontumor tissue repertoires were found to be significantly more similar in luminal-like than in basal-like breast cancer. The conclusion that tumor T cells originate in lymph nodes was framed as consistent with a hypothesis rather than directly demonstrated. A scenario in which most tumor T cells derive from the lymph node and then expand within tumor tissue was judged to be consistent with the data. Tumor T-cell repertoires showed less diversity than lymph node repertoires and more diversity than nontumor tissue repertoires, and tumor T-cell repertoires showed preferential V and J gene usage.

Trimming leaves V shorter by 4 bases and J shorter by 4 bases, with the junction holding 2 bases beyond the gene matches. The CDR3 runs 13 amino acids, cysteine and phenylalanine included. Kept here is only the CDR3 DNA, which spans 39 bases and is read in frame from base 1. For CDR1 and CDR2, the germline V gene lists SGHRS and YFSETQ. The listed sequencing device is Illumina HiSeq 2000. Multiplex PCR amplification was used to build the TCR beta chain libraries. High-throughput sequencing was used to analyze the amplified TCR beta chain products. TCRdb ran its own pipeline on the public reads, namely fastp trimming at Q25 and MiXCR clone calling, and kept in-frame beta chains. Entries are consolidated by CDR3 protein sequence, retaining the most common genes and DNA. In all, the sample holds about 11,000 distinct CDR3 sequences, and approximately 35% of those were seen once. Jointly, the top ten make up approximately 15% of the sample.

Sequencing input: breast tumor tissue. Recombination joined TRBV5-1 with TRBJ2-5, with TRBD2 matching 9 junction bases. The TCR sequence derives from a female donor with breast cancer. Some clones in this sample may be carry-over from other donors' samples. The nucleotide sequence reads TGCGCCAGCAGCCCAGCGGGGGGAGAGACCCAGTACTTC. It translates as CASSPAGGETQYF.